Listed below are T cell receptor beta chains from one sample, sequenced in a study of T cell responses to AZD1222 COVID-19 vaccine. Sequencing was performed with immunoSEQ multiplex PCR; in TCRdb, only in-frame clones are kept and a portion is missing. The repertoire includes around 99,000 clones, around 90% of them detected once, and 10% to 15% sits in the top ten. Here the sequenced sample was peripheral blood, taken on day 0 of AZD1222 vaccination. The receptors were gathered from an adult in good health. Each CDR3 is given with its conserved first and last residue. The order of the fields is D gene, clone size, J gene, V gene, CDR3 DNA, CDR3 protein. A D gene is named only where the DNA matches it firmly. The listing skips clone size in some rows; elsewhere it reads once, few, many or a size class.

d_call: NA; clone_size: NA; j_call: TRBJ2-7; v_call: TRBV5-4; cdr3_nt: TGTGCCAGCAGCGTCATACAGGTCCTGGGCGAGCAGTACTTC; cdr3_aa: CASSVIQVLGEQYF
d_call: TRBD2; clone_size: once; j_call: TRBJ2-3; v_call: TRBV10-2; cdr3_nt: TGCGCCAGCAGTGAAAAGAGGACTAGCGGAGGCACAGATACGCAGTATTTT; cdr3_aa: CASSEKRTSGGTDTQYF
d_call: NA; clone_size: NA; j_call: TRBJ1-1; v_call: TRBV30; cdr3_nt: TGTGCCTGGAGGAAGAACACTGAAGCTTTCTTT; cdr3_aa: CAWRKNTEAFF
d_call: NA; clone_size: NA; j_call: TRBJ2-5; v_call: TRBV2; cdr3_nt: TGTGCCAGCAGGAGGGCAGCTGGGGAGACCCAGTACTTC; cdr3_aa: CASRRAAGETQYF
d_call: NA; clone_size: NA; j_call: TRBJ1-2; v_call: TRBV4-3; cdr3_nt: TGCGCCAGCAGCCAGAGAGCGAGTTATGGCTACACCTTC; cdr3_aa: CASSQRASYGYTF
d_call: NA; clone_size: NA; j_call: TRBJ2-7; v_call: TRBV9; cdr3_nt: TGTGCCAGCAGCGTCCTCGGGACTCCATACGAGCAGTACTTC; cdr3_aa: CASSVLGTPYEQYF
d_call: NA; clone_size: NA; j_call: TRBJ2-1; v_call: TRBV7-3; cdr3_nt: TGTGCCAGCAGTCCGCTGGTTGGGAGCTCCTACAATGAGCAGTTCTTC; cdr3_aa: CASSPLVGSSYNEQFF
d_call: TRBD1; clone_size: NA; j_call: TRBJ2-1; v_call: TRBV19; cdr3_nt: TGTGCCAGTAGCACGACGACAGGGTGGAATGAGCAGTTCTTC; cdr3_aa: CASSTTTGWNEQFF
d_call: NA; clone_size: NA; j_call: TRBJ2-3; v_call: TRBV5-1; cdr3_nt: TGCGCCAGCAGCTTGGTTGGAGCCAGTAGCACAGATACGCAGTATTTT; cdr3_aa: CASSLVGASSTDTQYF
d_call: TRBD1; clone_size: NA; j_call: TRBJ1-5; v_call: TRBV28; cdr3_nt: TGTGCCAGCAGATCTCAGGGGGGGCGGAGGGGGCCCCAGCATTTT; cdr3_aa: CASRSQGGRRGPQHF
d_call: TRBD2; clone_size: NA; j_call: TRBJ2-5; v_call: TRBV11-2; cdr3_nt: TGTGCCAGCAGGGCTCTAGCGGGGGAGGAGACCCAGTACTTC; cdr3_aa: CASRALAGEETQYF
d_call: NA; clone_size: NA; j_call: TRBJ2-2; v_call: TRBV28; cdr3_nt: TGTGCCAGCAGTTTTTTCCCCGGGGAGCTGTTTTTT; cdr3_aa: CASSFFPGELFF
d_call: NA; clone_size: NA; j_call: TRBJ2-3; v_call: TRBV18; cdr3_nt: TGTGCCAGCTCACCGGTACCTAGGAGGACAGATACGCAGTATTTT; cdr3_aa: CASSPVPRRTDTQYF
d_call: NA; clone_size: NA; j_call: TRBJ2-7; v_call: TRBV19; cdr3_nt: TGTGCCAGTAGTACATCTGCGACAGGCGTCGAGCAGTACTTC; cdr3_aa: CASSTSATGVEQYF
d_call: NA; clone_size: NA; j_call: TRBJ1-3; v_call: TRBV6-1; cdr3_nt: TGTGCCAGCAGTGACAGGGCCTCTGGAAACACCATATATTTT; cdr3_aa: CASSDRASGNTIYF
d_call: NA; clone_size: NA; j_call: TRBJ1-1; v_call: TRBV20-1; cdr3_nt: TGCAGTGCTAGTACGAGACAGAACACTGAAGCTTTCTTT; cdr3_aa: CSASTRQNTEAFF
d_call: TRBD2; clone_size: NA; j_call: TRBJ2-1; v_call: TRBV6-5; cdr3_nt: TGTGCCAGCAGTTACTCCCTAGCGGGAGACAATGAGCAGTTCTTC; cdr3_aa: CASSYSLAGDNEQFF
d_call: NA; clone_size: NA; j_call: TRBJ1-4; v_call: TRBV28; cdr3_nt: TGTGCCAGCCGCTGGCAGACTAATGAAAAACTGTTTTTT; cdr3_aa: CASRWQTNEKLFF
d_call: NA; clone_size: NA; j_call: TRBJ1-1; v_call: TRBV29-1; cdr3_nt: TGCAGCGCTATACAGGGAATGAACACTGAAGCTTTCTTT; cdr3_aa: CSAIQGMNTEAFF
d_call: NA; clone_size: NA; j_call: TRBJ1-1; v_call: TRBV20-1; cdr3_nt: TGCAGTGCTAGTGTCCGGGGAGGAGTGAACACTGAAGCTTTCTTT; cdr3_aa: CSASVRGGVNTEAFF
d_call: NA; clone_size: once; j_call: TRBJ2-2; v_call: TRBV4-2; cdr3_nt: TGTGCCAGCAGCCAAACCTGGGGCGGACCGGCAACCGGGGAGCTGTTTTTT; cdr3_aa: CASSQTWGGPATGELFF
d_call: NA; clone_size: NA; j_call: TRBJ2-5; v_call: TRBV5-6; cdr3_nt: TGTGCCAGCAGCGCGAGGGAGACCCAGTACTTC; cdr3_aa: CASSARETQYF
d_call: NA; clone_size: NA; j_call: TRBJ1-1; v_call: TRBV5-6; cdr3_nt: TGTGCCAGCAGCTTTGGCAGCAGGGTGAACACTGAAGCTTTCTTT; cdr3_aa: CASSFGSRVNTEAFF
d_call: TRBD1; clone_size: NA; j_call: TRBJ1-1; v_call: TRBV18; cdr3_nt: TGTGCCAGCTCACCCTCCGGGACAGGGGGATTGAACACTGAAGCTTTCTTT; cdr3_aa: CASSPSGTGGLNTEAFF
d_call: TRBD1; clone_size: NA; j_call: TRBJ1-2; v_call: TRBV19; cdr3_nt: TGTGCCAGTAGTATTAACAGGGGGCGCGATGGCTACACCTTC; cdr3_aa: CASSINRGRDGYTF
d_call: NA; clone_size: few; j_call: TRBJ1-2; v_call: TRBV18; cdr3_nt: TGTGCCAGCTCATTCCCCCCGGGGCTGGGCGGCTACACCTTC; cdr3_aa: CASSFPPGLGGYTF
d_call: NA; clone_size: NA; j_call: TRBJ2-5; v_call: TRBV29-1; cdr3_nt: TGCAGCGGAGGGGCGGGGCAAGAGACCCAGTACTTC; cdr3_aa: CSGGAGQETQYF
d_call: NA; clone_size: NA; j_call: TRBJ1-1; v_call: TRBV6-5; cdr3_nt: TGTGCCAGCAGTTACGGCCGGACGAACACTGAAGCTTTCTTT; cdr3_aa: CASSYGRTNTEAFF
d_call: TRBD2; clone_size: NA; j_call: TRBJ2-1; v_call: TRBV6-4; cdr3_nt: TGTGCCCCGGGGGGAACCCATCTCTACAATGAGCAGTTCTTC; cdr3_aa: CAPGGTHLYNEQFF
d_call: NA; clone_size: NA; j_call: TRBJ2-2; v_call: TRBV5-6; cdr3_nt: TGTGCCAGCAGCTTGGCCGGCAGGGAAATGCTGAACACCGGGGAGCTGTTTTTT; cdr3_aa: CASSLAGREMLNTGELFF
d_call: TRBD1; clone_size: NA; j_call: TRBJ2-2; v_call: TRBV5-1; cdr3_nt: TGCGCCAGCACCAGGACAGGGGGTCCCGGGGAGCTGTTTTTT; cdr3_aa: CASTRTGGPGELFF
d_call: NA; clone_size: NA; j_call: TRBJ2-7; v_call: TRBV11-3; cdr3_nt: TGTGCCAGCAGCTTAGACTCCTACGAGCAGTACTTC; cdr3_aa: CASSLDSYEQYF
d_call: NA; clone_size: NA; j_call: TRBJ1-6; v_call: TRBV2; cdr3_nt: TGTGCCAGCAGTGAAGCTGGGCTCCCGGGCTATTCACCCCTCCACTTT; cdr3_aa: CASSEAGLPGYSPLHF
d_call: NA; clone_size: NA; j_call: TRBJ1-3; v_call: TRBV10-3; cdr3_nt: TGTGCCATCAGGCCTACAACAGGGAGGACTGGAAACACCATATATTTT; cdr3_aa: CAIRPTTGRTGNTIYF
d_call: TRBD1; clone_size: NA; j_call: TRBJ1-1; v_call: TRBV7-8; cdr3_nt: TGTGCCAGCAGCTTGACATTACAGGGGATCACTGAAGCTTTCTTT; cdr3_aa: CASSLTLQGITEAFF
d_call: NA; clone_size: NA; j_call: TRBJ1-5; v_call: TRBV5-1; cdr3_nt: TGCGCCAGGGGACCGGGACGGGTCAATCAGCCCCAGCATTTT; cdr3_aa: CARGPGRVNQPQHF
d_call: TRBD1; clone_size: few; j_call: TRBJ1-3; v_call: TRBV28; cdr3_nt: TGTGCCAGCAGACCCACAGGGGGCGAGATTTTCTTTGATGGAAACACCATATATTTT; cdr3_aa: CASRPTGGEIFFDGNTIYF
d_call: TRBD1; clone_size: NA; j_call: TRBJ1-1; v_call: TRBV7-2; cdr3_nt: TGTGCCAGCAGCTTAGTGGACAGGGACAAGGAAGCTTTCTTT; cdr3_aa: CASSLVDRDKEAFF
d_call: NA; clone_size: NA; j_call: TRBJ1-1; v_call: TRBV28; cdr3_nt: TGTGCCAGCAGTGACCAACAGGGAATGGGCACTGAAGCTTTCTTT; cdr3_aa: CASSDQQGMGTEAFF
d_call: TRBD1; clone_size: NA; j_call: TRBJ1-2; v_call: TRBV13; cdr3_nt: TGTGCCAGCAGCTTTAATGTCTTGACAGGGACTAACTATGGCTACACCTTC; cdr3_aa: CASSFNVLTGTNYGYTF
d_call: TRBD1; clone_size: NA; j_call: TRBJ1-3; v_call: TRBV6-5; cdr3_nt: TGTGCCAGCAGTTCTCGCAGGGGGACTGGAAACACCATATATTTT; cdr3_aa: CASSSRRGTGNTIYF
d_call: NA; clone_size: NA; j_call: TRBJ2-4; v_call: TRBV6-2/TRBV6-3; cdr3_nt: TGTGCCAGCAGTTACGTCCCAGCTTTAGCCAAAAACATTCAGTACTTC; cdr3_aa: CASSYVPALAKNIQYF
d_call: NA; clone_size: few; j_call: TRBJ1-6; v_call: TRBV28; cdr3_nt: TGTGCCAGCAGTCCCGACACTCTTCTCCACTTT; cdr3_aa: CASSPDTLLHF
d_call: NA; clone_size: few; j_call: TRBJ1-2; v_call: TRBV2; cdr3_nt: TGTGCCAGCAGTTTTAGGGGAAGCTATGGCTACACCTTC; cdr3_aa: CASSFRGSYGYTF
d_call: TRBD2; clone_size: NA; j_call: TRBJ2-1; v_call: TRBV11-2; cdr3_nt: TGTGCCAGCAGCTTACAGCGGGGGGGCCTAAGGGAGCAGTTCTTC; cdr3_aa: CASSLQRGGLREQFF
d_call: NA; clone_size: NA; j_call: TRBJ1-5; v_call: TRBV7-9; cdr3_nt: TGTGCCAGCAGCCGGGAATCCGTGGGGGGGCCCCAGCATTTT; cdr3_aa: CASSRESVGGPQHF
d_call: NA; clone_size: NA; j_call: TRBJ1-6; v_call: TRBV25-1; cdr3_nt: TGTGCCAGCAGTGTAGGCCTCTATGATAATTCACCCCTCCACTTT; cdr3_aa: CASSVGLYDNSPLHF
d_call: NA; clone_size: NA; j_call: TRBJ1-4; v_call: TRBV15; cdr3_nt: TGTGCCACCAGCAACGGGAAGAATGAAAAACTGTTTTTT; cdr3_aa: CATSNGKNEKLFF
d_call: NA; clone_size: NA; j_call: TRBJ2-5; v_call: TRBV21-1; cdr3_nt: TGTGCCAGCAGCGCCCGGGACGGAGAGACCCAGTACTTC; cdr3_aa: CASSARDGETQYF
d_call: NA; clone_size: NA; j_call: TRBJ1-2; v_call: TRBV28; cdr3_nt: TGTGCCAGCAGTTTGAGGGACTATGGCTACACCTTC; cdr3_aa: CASSLRDYGYTF
d_call: NA; clone_size: NA; j_call: TRBJ1-5; v_call: TRBV6-5; cdr3_nt: TGTGCCAGCAGTAAAAGCGGGTTATCCAATCAGCCCCAGCATTTT; cdr3_aa: CASSKSGLSNQPQHF
d_call: NA; clone_size: NA; j_call: TRBJ2-7; v_call: TRBV5-1; cdr3_nt: TGCGCCAGCAGCTTGGGCGCGGACTACGAGCAGTACTTC; cdr3_aa: CASSLGADYEQYF